Following are 6 T cell receptor beta chains from one sample sequenced in a study of cytomegalovirus exposure and HLA in healthy donors. The PCR made use of 60 Vbeta and 13 Jbeta primers. Repertoires were generated with immunoSEQ multiplex PCR, while TCRdb's copy carries only in-frame clones and drops some. The repertoire holds about 120,000 clones, roughly a tenth seen once, with roughly 4.2% in the top ten. Sequenced material: PBMCs. The receptors derive from a woman younger than 35 in good health and CMV-seropositive.

This chain connects TRBV30 to TRBJ2-1; 12 bases fit TRBD2. Germline V gene sequence: CDR1 GTSNPN, CDR2 SVGIG (reference sequence). J lost 4 bases, V lost 2 bases, and 0 bases had no gene match. The CDR3 runs 14 residues. The CDR3 loop is CAWSTSGGYNEQFF. The CDR3 nucleotides are TGTGCCTGGAGTACTAGCGGGGGGTACAATGAGCAGTTCTTC.

A few counts support this clone. The chain joins TRBV2 to TRBJ1-2; the D is unclear. This CDR3 is built from 13 residues. Germline values: CDR1 SNHLY, CDR2 FYNNEI. CDR3 sequence: CAYFTGANYGYTF. CDR3 bases: TGTGCATACTTCACCGGAGCTAACTATGGCTACACCTTC.

This clone was counted a few times. This chain joins TRBV7-2 and TRBJ1-1, with a weak D call TRBD1 (5 bases). The germline V gene encodes CDR1 SGHTA and CDR2 FQGNSA. CDR3 length equals 14 residues. The germline V and J ends were trimmed by 8 bases and 5 bases, with 18 bases remaining between them. The CDR3 DNA reads as TGTGCCAGCGGCCCTGGAGGGGCATGGACTGAAGCTTTCTTT. It is translated as CASGPGGAWTEAFF.

This clone was picked up a small number of times. The chain couples TRBV5-1 to TRBJ2-7; 8 nucleotides agree with TRBD2. Germline CDR1 reads SGHRS; CDR2 reads YFSETQ. The junction had 11 bases not matched to a gene; V was cut back by 4 bases and J by 2 bases. This CDR3 is built from 16 residues. The CDR3 coding sequence is TGCGCCAGCAGCCCCTCTTCGCGAGCGGGGGCCTACGAGCAGTACTTC. It encodes CASSPSSRAGAYEQYF.

This clone appeared a few times. CDR3 nucleotide sequence: TGCGCCAGCAGCCAGCAGGGAAGCGGGCCGCAAGAGACCCAGTACTTC. It specifies CASSQQGSGPQETQYF. The J gene is TRBJ2-5, the V gene TRBV4-1, with D possibly TRBD2 on 6 matching bases. The germline gives CDR1 MGHRA, CDR2 YSYEKL. The CDR3 loop spans 16 amino acids. Trimming took 3 bases from V and 2 from J, leaving 16 bases between them.

V usage is TRBV27 and J usage is TRBJ2-1; D is ambiguous. This CDR3 spans 14 amino acids. V dropped 2 bases and J dropped 6 bases, with 11 bases sitting between them. Germline loops: CDR1 MNHEY, CDR2 SMNVEV (reference sequence). The CDR3 DNA sequence: TGTGCCAGCAGTTTACGCTTACGAGGCAATGAGCAGTTCTTC. Translating it yields CASSLRLRGNEQFF.